The entry below describes one T cell receptor (beta chain). Its target is unknown. These data belong to a study of cytomegalovirus exposure and HLA in healthy donors. Findings of the study overall: One variant, a missense change in DCLRE1C, was linked in a later analysis to TCR beta V- and J-gene trimming.

The PCR ran on 60 Vbeta and 13 Jbeta primers. TCRdb's copy holds only in-frame clones and misses some; the assay was immunoSEQ multiplex PCR. This sample has some 150,000 clones, with about four fifths found just once. J was trimmed by 1 base and V by 2 bases; bases with no gene match: 2. The CDR3 extends over 15 amino acids. Germline CDR1 and CDR2: SNHLY and FYNNEI. The sample taken for sequencing was PBMCs. V and J are TRBV2 and TRBJ1-5; 7 nucleotides align to TRBD1. The sequence came from a woman aged 18-29 years in good health and CMV-seronegative. The CDR3 coding sequence is TGTGCCAGCAGTGAATGGGACAGAAGCAATCAGCCCCAGCATTTT. It encodes CASSEWDRSNQPQHF. Looking up the rest from reference TRBV2 and TRBJ1-5 gives the full variable domain: EPEVTQTPSHQVTQMGQEVILRCVPISNHLYFYWYRQILGQKVEFLVSFYNNEISEKSEIFDDQFSVERPDGSNFTLKIRSTKLEDSAMYFCASSEWDRSNQPQHFGDGTRLSIL.